The next 21 T cell receptor beta chains were all read from a single sample in a study of blood T cell repertoires in COVID-19. Only in-frame clones appear in the TCRdb table, and some are missing; sequencing was by immunoSEQ multiplex PCR. The data contain approximately 25,000 clones, roughly nine tenths of them singletons. Sequences were obtained from peripheral blood. The source of these receptors is a man in his 70s with active COVID-19.

The gene calls are TRBV5-1 and TRBJ1-2; possible D gene TRBD1, 5 bases. The CDR3 has 15 residues. CDR1 is SGHRS and CDR2 is YFSETQ in the germline V gene. V lost 0 bases and J lost 2, with 11 bases in between. The CDR3 nucleotides read TGCGCCAGCAGCTTGGCGGCAGGGATAAACTATGGCTACACCTTC. It is translated as CASSLAAGINYGYTF.

The gene calls are TRBV11-3 and TRBJ1-3; D might be TRBD1 (5 bases). V was clipped by 5 bases and J by 4 bases, with 12 bases between them. The CDR3 extends over 14 amino acids. The germline V gene encodes CDR1 SGHNT and CDR2 YENEEA. The CDR3 region has the DNA TGTGCCAGCAGCCCGGGGGTTTCGGGAAACACCATATATTTT. Encoded protein: CASSPGVSGNTIYF.

The chain joins TRBV4-2 to TRBJ2-7; D gene ambiguous. The CDR3 covers 15 residues. Trimming shortened V by 0 bases and J by 0 bases, and 9 bases separated the two germline ends. Germline V gene lookup returns CDR1 LGHNA and CDR2 YNFKEQ. The chain's CDR3 is CASSQDKRLSYEQYF. In nucleotides, the CDR3 is TGTGCCAGCAGCCAAGATAAGCGACTCTCCTACGAGCAGTACTTC.

DNA of the CDR3: TGTGCCAGCAGCCCCCGGAGCGGGCGCAATGAGCAGTTCTTC. Translating gives CASSPRSGRNEQFF. The chain has TRBV9 and TRBJ2-1, with D possibly matching TRBD2 (6 bases). V shed 4 bases and J shed 6 bases, with 14 bases lying between them. Germline loops: CDR1 SGDLS, CDR2 YYNGEE. The CDR3 runs to 14 residues.

This chain uses TRBV5-5 with TRBJ1-5; the D is unclear. The CDR3 is 15 amino acids. The germline gives CDR1 SGHKS, CDR2 YYEKEE (reference sequence). The CDR3 DNA is TGTGCGTCCCCCGAACAGCTTTATAGCAATCAGCCCCAGCATTTT. Protein product: CASPEQLYSNQPQHF.

The gene calls are TRBV18 and TRBJ1-4; D is possibly TRBD1 (6 bases). The V gene lost 2 bases and the J gene lost 7 bases, with 11 bases spanning the gap. CDR3 length: 14 amino acids. Germline loops: CDR1 KGHSH, CDR2 LQKENI. The CDR3 loop is CASSPGGAGEKLFF. The CDR3 DNA reads TGTGCCAGCTCACCAGGGGGCGCGGGTGAAAAACTGTTTTTT.

This rearrangement joins TRBV30 to TRBJ2-3, with 7 bases that match TRBD1. The CDR3 has 12 amino acids. Trimming took 4 bases from V and 4 from J; bases not matched to a gene: 2. From germline, CDR1 is GTSNPN and CDR2 SVGIG (reference sequence). The CDR3, as DNA: TGTGCCTGGAAGGGGGCCCCAGATACGCAGTATTTT. Amino acids: CAWKGAPDTQYF.

V is TRBV9 and J is TRBJ2-5, with D uncertain. The CDR3 extends over 14 amino acids. Trimming took 0 bases from V and 4 from J, leaving 10 bases between them. Germline V gene sequence: CDR1 SGDLS, CDR2 YYNGEE. In nucleotides, the CDR3 is TGTGCCAGCAGCGTAGGGGTTGAGCGAGAGACCCAGTACTTC. It translates to CASSVGVERETQYF.

The chain employs TRBV2 and TRBJ2-5; perhaps TRBD1 as D (6 bases). V was shortened by 6 bases and J by 5 bases, with 13 bases between the two germline ends. CDR3 length equals 13 residues. Germline V gene lookup returns CDR1 SNHLY and CDR2 FYNNEI. Written as DNA, the CDR3 is TGTGCCAGCAGGAAACAGGGTTGGGAGACCCAGTACTTC. Protein product: CASRKQGWETQYF.

The chain employs TRBV27 and TRBJ2-5, with 8 positions matching TRBD2. The CDR3 is 16 amino acids. Germline CDR1 is MNHEY and CDR2 is SMNVEV (reference sequence). V gave up 1 base and J gave up 5 bases; unmatched junction bases: 9. The DNA for the CDR3 is TGTGCCAGCAGTTTATATCCAGCGGGGGCGCGGGAGACCCAGTACTTC. Translated: CASSLYPAGARETQYF.

The chain links TRBV5-6 to TRBJ2-5; 10 bases agree with TRBD2. The CDR3 totals 14 residues. V lost 1 base to trimming and J lost 7 bases; unmatched junction nucleotides: 4. Germline CDR1 is SGHDT and CDR2 is YYEEEE. Written as DNA, the CDR3 is TGTGCCAGCAGCTTGAATCGACTAGCGGGGACCCAGTACTTC. Translated: CASSLNRLAGTQYF.

In its sample, this clone was seen once. The genes are TRBV4-3 and TRBJ2-7; TRBD2 matches 14 bases. With V trimmed by 4 bases and J by 4 bases, 6 bases remained unmatched. Germline values: CDR1 LGHNA, CDR2 YSLEER. This CDR3 contains 16 residues. In nucleotides, the CDR3 is TGCGCCAGCAGCCCCTTGGGACTAGCGGGAGATTACGAGCAGTACTTC. Translating it yields CASSPLGLAGDYEQYF.

The chain couples TRBV5-4 to TRBJ2-2; D remains unclear. The V gene lost 1 base and the J gene lost 7 bases, with 5 bases spanning the gap. The CDR3 contains 12 residues. Germline loops: CDR1 SGHNT, CDR2 YYREEE (reference sequence). The CDR3 sequence: CASSLFHGELFF. The CDR3 nucleotides are TGTGCCAGCAGCTTGTTTCACGGGGAGCTGTTTTTT.

The V and J genes are TRBV10-3 and TRBJ2-5; 8 bases match TRBD2. The CDR3 runs to 14 residues. Trimming removed 6 bases from V and 0 bases from J; junction bases left unmatched: 3. Germline CDR1 is ENHRY and CDR2 is SYGVKD. The CDR3 sequence is CAISQTSDQETQYF. DNA of the CDR3: TGTGCCATCAGCCAGACTAGCGACCAAGAGACCCAGTACTTC.

The V gene is TRBV6-2 or TRBV6-3, the J gene TRBJ2-5, with D perhaps matching TRBD2 (7 bases). Trimming took 2 bases from V and 5 from J, leaving 18 bases between them. This CDR3 contains 16 residues. Germline V gene data show CDR1 as MNHEY and CDR2 as SVGEGT. The CDR3 here is CASSYRRGPSGETQYF. CDR3 in DNA: TGTGCCAGCAGTTACCGGCGGGGGCCCTCAGGGGAGACCCAGTACTTC.

This clone came up once. The rearrangement uses TRBV24-1 and TRBJ2-5; the match to TRBD1 covers 7 bases. Germline V gene lookup returns CDR1 KGHDR and CDR2 SFDVKD. The CDR3 has 14 amino acids. The trim removed 0 bases at V and 5 bases at J, leaving 2 bases unmatched. The CDR3 protein is CATSDLKGAETQYF. The DNA of the CDR3 is TGTGCCACCAGTGATTTGAAGGGGGCTGAGACCCAGTACTTC.

This clone was observed a few times. This rearrangement joins TRBV7-3 to TRBJ2-1; D is possibly TRBD2 (5 bases). Per germline, CDR1 SGHTA and CDR2 FQGTGA. V lost 1 base, J lost 7 bases, and 8 bases lay in between. This CDR3 is built from 13 residues. The CDR3 here is CASSLRPGNEQFF. DNA of the CDR3: TGTGCCAGCAGCTTAAGACCGGGAAATGAGCAGTTCTTC.

This clone appeared once. This chain uses TRBV28 with TRBJ1-2, with D hard to call. The CDR3 is 16 amino acids. Germline V CDR1 and CDR2: MDHEN, SYDVKM. The germline V and J ends were trimmed by 5 bases and 4 bases, with 20 bases remaining between them. The CDR3 nucleotides are TGTGCCAGCAGTCGAACCGGGAGGGCCCGGGGCTATGGCTACACCTTC. Protein product: CASSRTGRARGYGYTF.

This clone occurred a few times. The germline gene is not matched at one end of the junction; a read error may be the cause. This chain connects TRBV28 to TRBJ2-3, with D maybe TRBD1 (5 bases). The CDR3 has 13 amino acids. CDR1 MDHEN and CDR2 SYDVKM come from the germline V gene. CDR3 DNA: TGTGCCAGCAGGTGGGGCGGCACGGATACGCAGTATTTT. Translating gives CASRWGGTDTQYF.

The J gene is TRBJ2-7, the V gene TRBV19, with 7 bases aligning to TRBD1. The ends lost 5 bases at V and 0 bases at J; junction bases unmatched: 10. The CDR3 totals 16 residues. Germline assignment: CDR1 LNHDA and CDR2 SQIVND (reference sequence). The CDR3 is CASSPRQGTSSYEQYF. The DNA of the CDR3 is TGTGCCAGTAGTCCCCGACAGGGTACGAGCTCCTACGAGCAGTACTTC.

The chain recombines TRBV9 with TRBJ2-5, with D hard to call. Trimming left V 3 bases short and J 3 bases short, with 9 bases between. The CDR3 runs 13 residues. Germline V gene data show CDR1 as SGDLS and CDR2 as YYNGEE. The CDR3 DNA reads as TGTGCCAGCAGCGGGATACAGAAAGAGACCCAGTACTTC. Translation: CASSGIQKETQYF.